The rows below give T cell receptor beta chains drawn from one sample of a study of blood T cell repertoires in COVID-19. Generated by immunoSEQ multiplex PCR, the TCRdb table keeps only in-frame clones and is missing some. Of 80,000 to 100,000 clones in the sample, roughly 70% are singletons; the top ten hold around 3.9%. What was sequenced was peripheral blood. These receptors all stem from a man between 65 and 79 years old with COVID-19, enrolled during active disease. Each CDR3 is given with its conserved first and last residue. Fields, in order: clone size, D gene, J gene, V gene, CDR3 DNA, CDR3 protein. D genes are given only for firm matches. Where a row states a size, it is once, few, many or the class of an expanded clone; other rows omit it.

size: NA
D: NA
J: TRBJ2-7
V: TRBV7-3
DNA: TGTGCCAGCAGCTTAGGGGGGGCGTTGGCCTACGAGCAGTACTTC
CDR3: CASSLGGALAYEQYF

size: once
D: NA
J: TRBJ2-7
V: TRBV11-3
DNA: TGTGCCAGCAGCTTAGGGCCCCAGGGTTCCTACGAGCAGTACTTC
CDR3: CASSLGPQGSYEQYF

size: NA
D: TRBD2
J: TRBJ2-3
V: TRBV2
DNA: TGTGCCAGCAGGGAAACTAGCGGGATACCTTTT
CDR3: CASRETSGIPF

size: NA
D: TRBD2
J: TRBJ2-4
V: TRBV18
DNA: TGTGCCAGCTCACTTAGGACTAGTGGGAAAAAAAACATTCAGTACTTC
CDR3: CASSLRTSGKKNIQYF

size: NA
D: TRBD2
J: TRBJ2-7
V: TRBV19
DNA: TGTGCCAGTACCCGGACTAGCGGGAGCTACGAGCAGTACTTC
CDR3: CASTRTSGSYEQYF

size: NA
D: NA
J: TRBJ2-5
V: TRBV7-7
DNA: TGTGCTAGCAGCTTAGTGTCGTCGGGGAGAGAGCCCCAAGAGACCCAGTACTTC
CDR3: CASSLVSSGREPQETQYF

size: NA
D: NA
J: TRBJ2-2
V: TRBV7-8
DNA: TGTGCCAGCAGCTTTGGAGGGATGTTAACCGGGGAGCTGTTTTTT
CDR3: CASSFGGMLTGELFF

size: once
D: TRBD1
J: TRBJ1-4
V: TRBV27
DNA: TGTGCCAGCAGTCCACTGGGACAGTTTAATGAAAAACTGTTTTTT
CDR3: CASSPLGQFNEKLFF

size: NA
D: TRBD1
J: TRBJ1-4
V: TRBV28
DNA: TGTGCCAGCAGTTTTAGACAGGGCGCTAATGAAAAACTGTTTTTT
CDR3: CASSFRQGANEKLFF

size: NA
D: TRBD1
J: TRBJ1-4
V: TRBV18
DNA: TGTGCCAGCTCACCACAGGGGGCGGAGGAAAAACTGTTTTTT
CDR3: CASSPQGAEEKLFF

size: NA
D: NA
J: TRBJ2-4
V: TRBV19
DNA: TGTGCCAGTAGTATAGGAAAAGCCCTAAGACAGTACTTC
CDR3: CASSIGKALRQYF

size: NA
D: NA
J: TRBJ2-2
V: TRBV4-3
DNA: TGCGCCAGCAGCTGGCTACAGGCCACCGGGGAGCTGTTTTTT
CDR3: CASSWLQATGELFF

size: NA
D: TRBD1
J: TRBJ1-5
V: TRBV24-1
DNA: TGTGCCACCAGACAGACAGGGAGCAATCAGCCCCAGCATTTT
CDR3: CATRQTGSNQPQHF

size: NA
D: NA
J: TRBJ2-7
V: TRBV9
DNA: TGTGCCAGCAGCGTAGACTTAAGTTTCCCCTACGAGCAGTACTTC
CDR3: CASSVDLSFPYEQYF

size: NA
D: TRBD1
J: TRBJ1-1
V: TRBV6-5
DNA: TGTGCCAGCAGATATCAGGGGGCGAACACTGAAGCTTTCTTT
CDR3: CASRYQGANTEAFF

size: NA
D: TRBD1
J: TRBJ1-1
V: TRBV7-2
DNA: TGTGCCAGCGACAGGGGGCTTGGCACTGAAGCTTTCTTT
CDR3: CASDRGLGTEAFF

size: NA
D: TRBD1
J: TRBJ2-5
V: TRBV25-1
DNA: TGTGCCAGCACCCCAACAGGGGGCGGTTCGGGGTGTCACTTC
CDR3: CASTPTGGGSGCHF

size: NA
D: TRBD1
J: TRBJ2-7
V: TRBV7-2
DNA: TGTGCCAGCAGCTCACAGGGGGCGCCTGAGCAGTACTTC
CDR3: CASSSQGAPEQYF

size: NA
D: NA
J: TRBJ2-7
V: TRBV14
DNA: TGTGCCAGCAGCCAAGGGATGCGGAGCTCCTACGAGCAGTACTTC
CDR3: CASSQGMRSSYEQYF

size: NA
D: TRBD1
J: TRBJ1-4
V: TRBV7-9
DNA: TGTGCCAGCAGCTTTCCTCCCGGGACAGGGGGGGAAAAACTGTTTTTT
CDR3: CASSFPPGTGGEKLFF

size: NA
D: TRBD1
J: TRBJ1-5
V: TRBV12-3/TRBV12-4
DNA: TGTGCCAGCAGACAGGGGACCAATCAGCCCCAGCATTTT
CDR3: CASRQGTNQPQHF

size: NA
D: NA
J: TRBJ2-2
V: TRBV5-1
DNA: TGCGCCAGCCGACTAGGACCCAACGGGGAGCTGTTTTTT
CDR3: CASRLGPNGELFF

size: NA
D: NA
J: TRBJ2-2
V: TRBV5-1
DNA: TGCGCCAGCAGCCAGACACCCACCGGGGAGCTGTTTTTT
CDR3: CASSQTPTGELFF

size: few
D: NA
J: TRBJ2-7
V: TRBV3-1/TRBV3-2
DNA: TGTGCCAGCAGCCAAGTCGGTTCGGTTGGCGGAAATTACGAGCAGTACTTC
CDR3: CASSQVGSVGGNYEQYF

size: NA
D: TRBD1
J: TRBJ2-7
V: TRBV7-8
DNA: TGTGCCAGCAGCTTAGCGCGGGACAGGGCCTACGAGCAGTACTTC
CDR3: CASSLARDRAYEQYF

size: NA
D: NA
J: TRBJ1-1
V: TRBV5-1
DNA: TGCGCCAGCAGCTTGAGAGGGGGCACTGAAGCTTTCTTT
CDR3: CASSLRGGTEAFF

size: NA
D: NA
J: TRBJ1-1
V: TRBV11-2
DNA: TGTGCCAGCAGCTTAACAGACATGAACACTGAAGCTTTCTTT
CDR3: CASSLTDMNTEAFF

size: once
D: TRBD2
J: TRBJ2-1
V: TRBV5-1
DNA: TGCGCCAGCAGCTTGGCAGCGGGAGTAGGTGAGCAGTTCTTC
CDR3: CASSLAAGVGEQFF

size: NA
D: TRBD2
J: TRBJ2-3
V: TRBV7-2
DNA: TGTGCCAGCAGCTTATCGGGGGGTGAAGATACGCAGTATTTT
CDR3: CASSLSGGEDTQYF

size: NA
D: NA
J: TRBJ1-1
V: TRBV25-1
DNA: TGTGCCAGCTCCTCTAATGTGGCGAGGGCCGCTTTCTTT
CDR3: CASSSNVARAAFF

size: NA
D: TRBD1
J: TRBJ2-3
V: TRBV28
DNA: TGTGCCAGCAGTTTATTTGGCAGGGGGATCACAGATACGCAGTATTTT
CDR3: CASSLFGRGITDTQYF

size: many
D: NA
J: TRBJ1-2
V: TRBV3-1/TRBV3-2
DNA: TGTGCCAGCACCCATATAAGGACGGGACTAGGGGCAACCTTC
CDR3: CASTHIRTGLGATF

size: NA
D: TRBD2
J: TRBJ2-3
V: TRBV10-3
DNA: TGTGCCATCAGTGGTGGACTAGCGGGAGGAACAGATACGCAGTATTTT
CDR3: CAISGGLAGGTDTQYF

size: NA
D: NA
J: TRBJ2-4
V: TRBV6-6
DNA: TGTGCCAGCAGTCCCCCGCGGGAAGCCAAAAACATTCAGTACTTC
CDR3: CASSPPREAKNIQYF